This TCR beta chain appears in the sequencing data of a study of blood T cell repertoires in COVID-19. Study details: Donors in the United States, Italy and Spain gave samples during acute or convalescent COVID-19. T cells, B-cell-depleted T cells, or PBMCs provided the cDNA or gDNA that served as material.

V was trimmed by 6 bases and J by 8 bases, leaving 10 bases between them. Per the germline V gene, CDR1 is DFQATT and CDR2 is SNEGSKA (reference sequence). This CDR3 has 10 amino acids. As processed by the authors: Estimated nucleated cell counts came from reference gene primer amplification. Assay: immunoSEQ multiplex PCR; the TCRdb copy retains only in-frame clones and omits some. That table supplies the V and J calls and clone size; D and trimming were determined from the DNA. The table shows about 71,000 clones, with about 86% occurring only once. The sequenced sample was peripheral blood. The chain links TRBV20-1 to TRBJ1-1; TRBD1 might be the D (6 bases). The source is a man in his fifties or sixties with active COVID-19. This CDR3 is CSAAGTEAFF. The CDR3 DNA is TGCAGTGCGGCCGGGACAGAAGCTTTCTTT.